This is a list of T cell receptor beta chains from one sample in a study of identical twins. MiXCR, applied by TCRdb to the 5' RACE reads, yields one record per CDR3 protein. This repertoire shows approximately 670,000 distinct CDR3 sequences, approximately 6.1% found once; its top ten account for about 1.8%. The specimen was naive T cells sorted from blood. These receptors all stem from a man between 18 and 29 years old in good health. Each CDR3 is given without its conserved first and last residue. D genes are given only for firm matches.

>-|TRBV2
ASSDVQPNGRNEQF
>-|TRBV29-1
SVAPSQGLNYGYT
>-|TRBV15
ATRREPPNTEAF
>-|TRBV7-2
ASSPLRISTGELF
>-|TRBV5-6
ASSLVPGVSNEQF
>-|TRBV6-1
ASSESRRADYGYT
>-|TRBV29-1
SVEGTDYNEQF
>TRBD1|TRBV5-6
ASSTATGDGEAF
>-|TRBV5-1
ASDPSTGELF
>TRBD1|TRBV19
ASSISGTAFNQPQH
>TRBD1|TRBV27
ASRGRQGSFYYGYT
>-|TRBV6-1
ASSGVQPQH
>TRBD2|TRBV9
ASSVESGRRYTGELF
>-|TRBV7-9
ASSLGGVRSNQPQH
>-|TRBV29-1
SVEGTRASGASYEQY
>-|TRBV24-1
ATRSAGANVLT
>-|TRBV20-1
SAGGPTGAF
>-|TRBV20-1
SARDVAGELF
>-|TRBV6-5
ASSYLVSSYNEQF
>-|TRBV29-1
SAGGVGELF
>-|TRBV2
ASSEGHSSSYEQY
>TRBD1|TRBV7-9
ASSLSQGAPEKLF
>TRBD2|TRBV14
ASSPASGEGNEQF
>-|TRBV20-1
SARESGRNTDTQY
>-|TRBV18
ASSSGQGSVEQY
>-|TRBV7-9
ASSFQTGNEQF
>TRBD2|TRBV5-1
ASSLAGGTGNEQF
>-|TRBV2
ASRLVPPTDTQY
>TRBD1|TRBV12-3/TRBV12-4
ASSWDRGKETQY
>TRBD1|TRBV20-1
SAQTGGGSVLT
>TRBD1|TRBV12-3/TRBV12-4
ASSSPGTGIYEQY
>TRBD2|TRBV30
AWSQGLAGTDTQY
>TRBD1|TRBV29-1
SVSGTGAEKLF
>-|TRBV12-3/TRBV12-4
ASSGGPREAF
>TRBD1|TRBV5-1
ASSAGTGVAGELF
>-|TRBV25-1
ASSETHGYGYT
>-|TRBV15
ATSGTYRDYSNQPQH
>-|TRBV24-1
ATSDFRRDRQETQY
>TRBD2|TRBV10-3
ATGLAGGYEQY
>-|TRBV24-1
ATSDGASGANVLT
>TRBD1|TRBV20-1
SASGQGNSPLH
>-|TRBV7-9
ARTEQTEAF
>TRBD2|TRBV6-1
ASTRLAGYNEQF
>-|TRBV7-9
ASSSQAEGHSYEQY
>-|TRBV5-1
ASSFQLGARGYT